This record covers a single TCR beta chain. The sample belongs to a study of blood T cell repertoires in COVID-19. Clones were read by immunoSEQ multiplex PCR, and TCRdb kept only the in-frame ones, dropping some. This sample has around 36,000 clones, with around 85% found just once. The V gene's germline CDR1 is SGHRS and CDR2 YFSETQ. This CDR3 is 12 amino acids long. V was pared by 4 bases and J by 13 bases, with 17 bases between. The chain employs TRBV5-1 and TRBJ2-5, with D possibly matching TRBD2 (6 bases). This receptor was identified in a man aged 55-75 years with acute or convalescent COVID-19. Sequencing was carried out using peripheral blood. The CDR3 DNA sequence: TGCGCCAGCAGCGAAAATAGCGGACTCGGGTACTTC. Residues: CASSENSGLGYF.